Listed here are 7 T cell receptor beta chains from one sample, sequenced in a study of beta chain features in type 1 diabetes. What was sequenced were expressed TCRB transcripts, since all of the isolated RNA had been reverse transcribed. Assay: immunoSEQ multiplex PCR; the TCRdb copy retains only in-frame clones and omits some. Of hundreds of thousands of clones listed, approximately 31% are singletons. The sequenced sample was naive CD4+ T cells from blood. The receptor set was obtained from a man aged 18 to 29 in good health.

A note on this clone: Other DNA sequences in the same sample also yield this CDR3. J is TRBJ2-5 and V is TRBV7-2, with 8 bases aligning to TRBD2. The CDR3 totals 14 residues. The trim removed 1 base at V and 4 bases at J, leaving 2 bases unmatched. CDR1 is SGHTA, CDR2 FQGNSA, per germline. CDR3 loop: CASSLDSGTETQYF. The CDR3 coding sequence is TGTGCCAGCAGCTTAGATAGCGGGACAGAGACCCAGTACTTC.

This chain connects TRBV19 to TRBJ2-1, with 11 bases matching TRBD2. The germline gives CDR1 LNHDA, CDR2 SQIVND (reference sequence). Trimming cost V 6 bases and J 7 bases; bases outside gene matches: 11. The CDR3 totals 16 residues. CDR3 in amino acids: CASSLFSGRAENEQFF. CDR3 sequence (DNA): TGTGCCAGTAGCCTTTTTAGCGGGAGGGCCGAGAATGAGCAGTTCTTC.

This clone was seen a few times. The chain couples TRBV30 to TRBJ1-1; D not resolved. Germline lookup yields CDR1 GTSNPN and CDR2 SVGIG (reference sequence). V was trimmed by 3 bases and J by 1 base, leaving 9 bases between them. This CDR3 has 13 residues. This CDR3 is CAWSLRQNTEAFF. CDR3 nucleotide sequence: TGTGCCTGGAGCCTTAGACAGAACACTGAAGCTTTCTTT.

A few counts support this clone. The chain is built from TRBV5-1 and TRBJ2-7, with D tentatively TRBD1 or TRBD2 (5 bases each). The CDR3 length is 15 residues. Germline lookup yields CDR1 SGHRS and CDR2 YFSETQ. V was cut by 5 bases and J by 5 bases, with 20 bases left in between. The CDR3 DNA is TGCGCCAGCAGACCCCTAGAGAAGGGGAGCCACGAGCAGTACTTC. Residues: CASRPLEKGSHEQYF.

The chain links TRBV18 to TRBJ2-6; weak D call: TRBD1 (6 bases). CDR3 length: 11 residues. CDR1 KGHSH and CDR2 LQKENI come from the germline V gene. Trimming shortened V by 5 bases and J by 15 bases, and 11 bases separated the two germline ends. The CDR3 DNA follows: TGTGCCAGCTCATCCGGGACATCCCTGACTTTC. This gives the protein CASSSGTSLTF.

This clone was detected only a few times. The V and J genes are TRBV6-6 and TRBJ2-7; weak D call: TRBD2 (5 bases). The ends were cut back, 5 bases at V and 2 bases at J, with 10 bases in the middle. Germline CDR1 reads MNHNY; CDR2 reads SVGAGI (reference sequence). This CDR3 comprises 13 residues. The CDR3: CASSPAAPYEQYF. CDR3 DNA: TGTGCCAGCAGTCCAGCGGCCCCCTACGAGCAGTACTTC.

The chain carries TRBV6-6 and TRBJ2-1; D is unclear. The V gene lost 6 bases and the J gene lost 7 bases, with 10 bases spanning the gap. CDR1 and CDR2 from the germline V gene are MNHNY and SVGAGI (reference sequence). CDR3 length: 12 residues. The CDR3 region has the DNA TGTGCCAGCAGCCCGAGTCGAAATGAGCAGTTCTTC. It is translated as CASSPSRNEQFF.